Listed here is a single T cell receptor beta chain. This CDR3 contains 16 residues. V lost 3 bases and J lost 6; bases outside the gene matches: 11. Germline assignment: CDR1 MNHEY and CDR2 SMNVEV (reference sequence). This sample is part of a study of blood T cell repertoires in COVID-19. About the study: The samples span acute and convalescent COVID-19 from the United States, Italy and Spain. In each case, the material was cDNA or gDNA derived from T cells, B-cell-depleted T cells, or PBMCs.

Sequencing used immunoSEQ multiplex PCR; TCRdb keeps in-frame clones, though not all of them. The sample holds some 250,000 clones; around 85% are singletons and the top ten take about 3%. V gene TRBV27 combines with J gene TRBJ1-2; 9 nucleotides agree with TRBD1. The receptor comes from a woman aged 25-40 years who had recovered from COVID-19. The sequenced material came from peripheral blood. The DNA for the CDR3 is TGTGCCAGCAGTTTGGTCACAGGGGGCTTACTCGATGGCTACACCTTC. It yields the protein CASSLVTGGLLDGYTF.